Following are 21 T cell receptor beta chains from one sample sequenced in a study of blood T cell repertoires in COVID-19. Only in-frame clones appear in the TCRdb table, and some are missing; sequencing was by immunoSEQ multiplex PCR. The sample lists 250,000 or so clones, 80% to 90% seen once, with roughly 1.6% in the top ten. The sample comprised peripheral blood. These receptors were obtained from a woman aged 40 to 50 who had recovered from COVID-19.

The chain combines TRBV18 with TRBJ1-5; D ambiguous. Trimming removed 3 bases from V and 0 bases from J, with 15 bases in between. This CDR3 has 17 amino acids. Per germline, CDR1 KGHSH and CDR2 LQKENI. CDR3 sequence reads: CASSPVGSFYSNQPQHF. The CDR3 region has the DNA TGTGCCAGCTCACCGGTGGGCAGTTTCTATAGCAATCAGCCCCAGCATTTT. The full variable domain, completed using reference TRBV18 and TRBJ1-5, is NAGVMQNPRHLVRRRGQEARLRCSPMKGHSHVYWYRQLPEEGLKFMVYLQKENIIDESGMPKERFSAEFPKEGPSILRIQQVVRGDSAAYFCASSPVGSFYSNQPQHFGDGTRLSIL.

The chain uses TRBV30 and TRBJ1-5; 7 bases are a match to TRBD1. The junction had 3 bases not matched to a gene; V was cut back by 2 bases and J by 2 bases. The CDR3 has 14 amino acids. The germline V gene has CDR1 GTSNPN and CDR2 SVGIG (reference sequence). The DNA for the CDR3 is TGTGCCTGGAGTCCTGGGACAGGCAATCAGCCCCAGCATTTT. As protein: CAWSPGTGNQPQHF.

J is TRBJ1-2 and V is TRBV12-1. TRBV12-1 is given as a pseudogene. This CDR3 spans 14 amino acids. The CDR3 is CASSPLRVNYGYTF. Here the CDR3 DNA reads TGTGCCAGCAGCCCTCTCCGGGTGAACTATGGCTACACCTTC.

The chain has TRBV20-1 and TRBJ2-7, with a tentative D call TRBD1 (5 bases). This CDR3 contains 11 residues. Germline CDR1 DFQATT, CDR2 SNEGSKA (reference sequence). V was clipped by 7 bases and J by 6 bases, with 13 bases between them. The CDR3 reads CSGRWGGEQYF. The CDR3 DNA is TGCAGTGGCCGATGGGGCGGCGAGCAGTACTTC.

The rearrangement uses TRBV15 and TRBJ1-1, with TRBD1 matching over 10 bases. Germline-derived CDR1 and CDR2 are LNHNV and YYDKDF (reference sequence). CDR3 length: 13 amino acids. J lost 13 bases, V lost 3 bases, and 8 bases had no gene match. CDR3: CATSRRDRGFGFF. CDR3 nucleotide sequence: TGTGCCACCAGCAGGAGGGACAGGGGCTTTGGTTTCTTT.

The chain links TRBV5-1 to TRBJ1-2; 9 bases line up with TRBD1. There are 16 residues in the CDR3. V lost 0 bases and J lost 0; bases outside the gene matches: 3. CDR1 is SGHRS and CDR2 is YFSETQ in the germline V gene. The CDR3 nucleotides read TGCGCCAGCAGCTTGGCGACAGGGGGTTCTAACTATGGCTACACCTTC. Translating gives CASSLATGGSNYGYTF.

The chain is built from TRBV9 and TRBJ2-4, with TRBD2 as a possible D gene (5 bases). Germline CDR1 reads SGDLS; CDR2 reads YYNGEE. The CDR3 extends over 14 amino acids. The ends were cut back, 4 bases at V and 4 bases at J, with 12 bases in the middle. The CDR3 DNA reads TGTGCCAGCAGCCCCAGGAGGTCAAAAAACATTCAGTACTTC. It encodes CASSPRRSKNIQYF.

The CDR3 DNA is TGTGCCAGCAGCTTAGGTGGGGCCTATTATGTTAGCACAGATACGCAGTATTTT. Its protein is CASSLGGAYYVSTDTQYF. The rearrangement joins TRBV11-2 to TRBJ2-3; weak D call: TRBD1 (5 bases). The V end lost 1 base, the J end lost 0 bases, and 17 bases lay between the germline ends. Germline V lookup: CDR1 SGHAT, CDR2 FQNNGV. This CDR3 has 18 amino acids.

V gene TRBV7-2 combines with J gene TRBJ2-7; tentative D call: TRBD2 (6 bases). Germline V lookup: CDR1 SGHTA, CDR2 FQGNSA. V shed 1 base and J shed 0 bases, with 16 bases lying between them. The length of the CDR3 is 17 residues. CDR3 region: CASSLVRGTSLSYEQYF. Written as DNA, the CDR3 is TGTGCCAGCAGCTTAGTTCGCGGGACTTCGCTCTCCTACGAGCAGTACTTC.

V and J are TRBV19 and TRBJ1-1; D is unresolved. The CDR3 contains 12 residues. The germline CDR1 and CDR2 sequences are LNHDA and SQIVND (reference sequence). Trimming shortened V by 2 bases and J by 5 bases, and 6 bases separated the two germline ends. In DNA form, the CDR3 reads TGTGCCAGTAGTATAACCGGTACTGAAGCTTTCTTT. This translates into CASSITGTEAFF.

This clone is a singleton in its sample. CDR3 region: CASSSQRTTEQFF. The CDR3 region has the DNA TGTGCCAGCAGTTCCCAGCGGACCACCGAGCAGTTCTTC. The V gene is TRBV12-3 or TRBV12-4, the J gene TRBJ2-1; the D gene is possibly TRBD2 (5 bases). This CDR3 comprises 13 residues. Trimming removed 4 bases at V and 10 bases at J, with 14 bases between.

This rearrangement joins TRBV5-1 to TRBJ2-2, with 8 bases fitting TRBD1. Trimming cost V 4 bases and J 8 bases; bases outside gene matches: 4. The germline V gene has CDR1 SGHRS and CDR2 YFSETQ. The CDR3 consists of 13 residues. In DNA, the CDR3 is TGCGCCAGCAGCAGCGACAGGGGAGGGGAGCTGTTTTTT. Amino acid sequence: CASSSDRGGELFF. The full variable domain, its missing parts supplied by reference TRBV5-1 and TRBJ2-2, is KAGVTQTPRYLIKTRGQQVTLSCSPISGHRSVSWYQQTPGQGLQFLFEYFSETQRNKGNFPGRFSGRQFSNSRSEMNVSTLELGDSALYLCASSSDRGGELFFGEGSRLTVL.

This chain joins TRBV5-4 and TRBJ2-3; D may be TRBD1 (5 bases). Germline V gene lookup returns CDR1 SGHNT and CDR2 YYREEE (reference sequence). V lost 1 base to trimming and J lost 6 bases, with 12 bases between them. The CDR3 contains 14 residues. This CDR3 is CASSLRQGGDTQYF. The DNA for the CDR3 is TGTGCCAGCAGCTTGCGCCAGGGCGGCGATACGCAGTATTTT.

The chain employs TRBV5-4 and TRBJ2-5, with TRBD2 matching 10 bases. V gave up 0 bases and J gave up 5 bases; unmatched junction bases: 4. Germline V gene lookup returns CDR1 SGHNT and CDR2 YYREEE (reference sequence). This CDR3 is 15 amino acids long. The CDR3 protein is CASSLASGGGETQYF. In DNA form, the CDR3 reads TGTGCCAGCAGCTTGGCTAGCGGGGGAGGGGAGACCCAGTACTTC.

This chain joins TRBV2 and TRBJ2-7; 11 nucleotides line up with TRBD1. Looked up from germline, CDR1 is SNHLY and CDR2 is FYNNEI. CDR3 size: 15 residues. V shed 3 bases, J shed 3 bases, and the junction held 4 bases outside the gene matches. CDR3 residues: CASSDGGTGGYEQYF. CDR3 DNA: TGTGCCAGCAGTGACGGGGGGACAGGGGGCTACGAGCAGTACTTC.

This rearrangement joins TRBV5-4 to TRBJ1-4, with D perhaps matching TRBD1 (6 bases). Trimming shortened V by 1 base and J by 3 bases, and 7 bases separated the two germline ends. The CDR3 is 14 amino acids. Germline assignment: CDR1 SGHNT and CDR2 YYREEE (reference sequence). The CDR3 DNA follows: TGTGCCAGCAGCTTGAGGACAGCTAATGAAAAACTGTTTTTT. It is translated as CASSLRTANEKLFF. Using reference TRBV5-4 and TRBJ1-4 for the parts outside the CDR3, the full variable domain is ETGVTQSPTHLIKTRGQQVTLRCSSQSGHNTVSWYQQALGQGPQFIFQYYREEENGRGNFPPRFSGLQFPNYSSELNVNALELDDSALYLCASSLRTANEKLFFGSGTQLSVL.

This clone came up a few times. The chain is built from TRBV2 and TRBJ1-1, with unresolved D. Per germline, CDR1 SNHLY and CDR2 FYNNEI. The CDR3 totals 13 residues. V lost 7 bases and J lost 0, with 9 bases in between. The CDR3: CASKREVNTEAFF. The CDR3 DNA reads as TGTGCCAGCAAACGGGAGGTGAACACTGAAGCTTTCTTT.

The chain recombines TRBV3-1 (or the pseudogene TRBV3-2) with TRBJ1-2, with D perhaps TRBD1 (5 bases). Deletions cut 1 base from V and 4 bases from J, with 16 bases between. The germline gives CDR1 LGHDT, CDR2 YNNKEL (reference sequence). The CDR3 is 16 amino acids. The CDR3 DNA reads as TGTGCCAGCAGCCAAGCCCCCGACAGTTTGGTCTATGGCTACACCTTC. Protein product: CASSQAPDSLVYGYTF.

This clone was seen just once. V gene TRBV9 combines with J gene TRBJ2-3; 9 nucleotides line up with TRBD2. Germline loops: CDR1 SGDLS, CDR2 YYNGEE. J was trimmed by 2 bases and V by 4 bases; bases with no gene match: 11. This CDR3 region has 17 residues. The CDR3 nucleotides are TGTGCCAGCAGCTTCTCGCGGGGGGGCCTTAACACAGATACGCAGTATTTT. It is translated as CASSFSRGGLNTDTQYF.

The chain uses TRBV5-1 and TRBJ1-6; no definite D call. Germline lookup yields CDR1 SGHRS and CDR2 YFSETQ. The CDR3 is 16 residues long. V lost 0 bases to trimming and J lost 9 bases, with 16 bases between them. The CDR3 region has the DNA TGCGCCAGCAGCTTGGCCGAATTGGGAGGAGCTTCACCCCTCCACTTT. It translates to CASSLAELGGASPLHF.

The CDR3 loop is CASSLSTGVDYGYTF. CDR3 bases: TGTGCCAGCAGTTTATCAACCGGGGTCGACTATGGCTACACCTTC. The chain combines TRBV27 with TRBJ1-2; unclear D gene. V was trimmed by 0 bases and J by 3 bases, leaving 11 bases between them. This CDR3 has 15 residues. Per germline, CDR1 MNHEY and CDR2 SMNVEV (reference sequence).